Shown below are 7 T cell receptor beta chains from a single sample sequenced in a study of blood T cell repertoires in COVID-19. TCRdb's copy holds only in-frame clones and misses some; the assay was immunoSEQ multiplex PCR. The table records roughly 340,000 clones, over 70% of them present only once. The source material was peripheral blood. The receptors shown here come from a woman between 45 and 65 years old with COVID-19, enrolled during active disease.

This clone was seen just once. This sequence joins TRBV6-6 and TRBJ1-3; no firm D call. V lost 3 bases and J lost 2, with 5 bases in between. Germline V gives CDR1 MNHNY, CDR2 SVGAGI (reference sequence). This CDR3 spans 13 amino acids. In DNA, the CDR3 is TGTGCCAGCAGTTATAGTCCTGGAAACACCATATATTTT. This codes for CASSYSPGNTIYF.

DNA for the CDR3: TGTGCCAGCAGCTACAACCGACTAGCGGGAGGGAAGGGTGAGACCCAGTACTTC. Translated, it gives CASSYNRLAGGKGETQYF. The V and J genes are TRBV3-1 (or the pseudogene TRBV3-2) and TRBJ2-5, with 14 positions matching TRBD2. J was trimmed by 5 bases and V by 5 bases; bases with no gene match: 13. This CDR3 contains 18 residues. Germline V CDR1 and CDR2: LGHDT, YNNKEL (reference sequence).

The chain employs TRBV7-2 and TRBJ2-3; 12 bases map to TRBD2. V shed 5 bases, J shed 14 bases, and the junction held 11 bases outside the gene matches. The CDR3 totals 14 residues. Germline V gene sequence: CDR1 SGHTA, CDR2 FQGNSA. CDR3 in DNA: TGTGCCAGCAGCCTCCAACCTAGCGGGAGGGGTCCGTATTTT. Its translation: CASSLQPSGRGPYF.

The V call is TRBV10-3, the J call TRBJ1-2, with a possible D match to TRBD1 (6 bases). With 1 base removed from V and 10 bases from J, the gap between germline ends came to 7 bases. The germline CDR1 and CDR2 sequences are ENHRY and SYGVKD. This CDR3 region has 11 residues. The CDR3 sequence is CAISEYRDYTF. CDR3 nucleotides: TGTGCCATCAGTGAGTACAGGGACTACACCTTC.

The J gene is TRBJ2-5, the V gene TRBV5-6; 8 bases fit TRBD1. This CDR3 has 14 residues. With 3 bases clipped from V and 5 bases from J, the junction kept 6 bases outside the gene matches. Per germline, CDR1 SGHDT and CDR2 YYEEEE. CDR3 sequence (DNA): TGTGCCAGCAGCTCCTCAGGGGGCAGGGAGACCCAGTACTTC. Amino acids: CASSSSGGRETQYF.

V gene TRBV11-2 combines with J gene TRBJ1-2, with D perhaps TRBD1 (5 bases). Trimming removed 4 bases at V and 4 bases at J, with 13 bases between. The CDR3 extends over 14 amino acids. The germline V gene has CDR1 SGHAT and CDR2 FQNNGV. In DNA, the CDR3 is TGTGCCAGCAGCTCAGCGCAGGGCGTCTATGGCTACACCTTC. The encoded protein is CASSSAQGVYGYTF. Full variable domain (outside the CDR3, taken from reference TRBV11-2 and TRBJ1-2): EAGVAQSPRYKIIEKRQSVAFWCNPISGHATLYWYQQILGQGPKLLIQFQNNGVVDDSQLPKDRFSAERLKGVDSTLKIQPAKLEDSAVYLCASSSAQGVYGYTFGSGTRLTVV.

V gene TRBV7-2 combines with J gene TRBJ1-5, with 7 bases lining up with TRBD1. CDR1 and CDR2 (germline): SGHTA, FQGNSA. This CDR3 has 14 amino acids. The J segment lost 2 bases and the V segment lost 5 bases, leaving 3 bases of the junction unmatched. The DNA of the CDR3 is TGTGCCAGCAGCCCTACAGGGGGCAATCAGCCCCAGCATTTT. It translates to CASSPTGGNQPQHF.